A single sample gave rise to the 15 T cell receptor beta chains below, sequenced in a study of shared clonotypes between healthy human individuals. TCRdb's copy holds only in-frame clones and misses some; the assay was immunoSEQ multiplex PCR. The sample shows approximately 2.4 million clones, around 95% of them seen only once. The specimen was naive CD4+ T cells sorted from blood. Noted subset: CD45RA+ positively selected. These receptors all stem from a man aged 18-30 years in good health.

This clone appeared a single time. The chain uses TRBV5-1 and TRBJ2-5, with 7 bases matching TRBD1. CDR1 is SGHRS, CDR2 YFSETQ, per germline. This CDR3 spans 15 amino acids. J lost 2 bases, V lost 4 bases, and 8 bases had no gene match. CDR3 region: CASSRVGQQQETQYF. The DNA of the CDR3 is TGCGCCAGCAGCCGAGTGGGACAGCAACAAGAGACCCAGTACTTC. The full variable domain, its missing parts supplied by reference TRBV5-1 and TRBJ2-5, is KAGVTQTPRYLIKTRGQQVTLSCSPISGHRSVSWYQQTPGQGLQFLFEYFSETQRNKGNFPGRFSGRQFSNSRSEMNVSTLELGDSALYLCASSRVGQQQETQYFGPGTRLLVL.

The chain carries TRBV28 and TRBJ1-4; no clear D. CDR1 and CDR2 (germline): MDHEN, SYDVKM. Between the trimmed V and J ends, which lost 6 bases and 8 bases, there was a span of 19 bases. The CDR3 runs 15 residues. The CDR3, as DNA: TGTGCCAGCAGATCGGACGGACCTGTTCGAGAAAAACTGTTTTTT. Encoded protein: CASRSDGPVREKLFF.

Notes on this clone: The same CDR3 also results from other DNA sequences found in this sample. V gene TRBV5-1 combines with J gene TRBJ2-7; TRBD2 aligns across 8 bases. In germline, CDR1 is SGHRS, CDR2 YFSETQ. The CDR3 runs to 14 residues. Trimming cost V 2 bases and J 0 bases; bases outside gene matches: 1. Written as DNA, the CDR3 is TGCGCCAGCAGCTTTAGCGGGGCCTCCTACGAGCAGTACTTC. This encodes CASSFSGASYEQYF.

The rearrangement joins TRBV6-1 to TRBJ1-4; the D gene is possibly TRBD1 (6 bases). Germline loops: CDR1 MNHNS, CDR2 SASEGT. There are 17 residues in the CDR3. The ends were cut back, 0 bases at V and 0 bases at J, with 11 bases in the middle. Here the CDR3 DNA reads TGTGCCAGCAGTGAAGCGACAGGAGCTGCAACTAATGAAAAACTGTTTTTT. Its protein product is CASSEATGAATNEKLFF.

This chain connects TRBV4-1 to TRBJ2-2, with 10 bases fitting TRBD1. J was trimmed by 5 bases and V by 2 bases; bases with no gene match: 2. The length of the CDR3 is 15 residues. The germline V gene encodes CDR1 MGHRA and CDR2 YSYEKL. The DNA for the CDR3 is TGCGCCAGCAGCCAAAGGACAGGGGGGACCGGGGAGCTGTTTTTT. Translated: CASSQRTGGTGELFF.

This chain joins TRBV11-2 and TRBJ1-2, with D perhaps TRBD1 (5 bases). CDR1 is SGHAT and CDR2 is FQNNGV in the germline V gene. CDR3 length: 15 amino acids. Trimming stripped 3 bases from V and 7 bases from J, with 18 bases between. DNA for the CDR3: TGTGCCAGCAGCTTTTTTGGGACCGCAGCGTTTGGCTACACCTTC. Its translation: CASSFFGTAAFGYTF.

This rearrangement joins TRBV4-2 to TRBJ2-3; 8 bases align to TRBD2. Germline CDR1 reads LGHNA; CDR2 reads YNFKEQ. Germline trimming cut 1 base from V and 5 bases from J; bases unmatched to any gene: 11. This CDR3 region has 17 residues. The CDR3, as DNA: TGTGCCAGCAGCCAAGGGGGGGGAAGCGGGAGACAAGATACGCAGTATTTT. As protein: CASSQGGGSGRQDTQYF.

V and J are TRBV5-5 and TRBJ2-7; 7 nucleotides agree with TRBD1. The V and J ends lost 4 bases and 3 bases, in that order; junction bases with no gene match: 1. CDR3 length: 12 amino acids. The germline V gene has CDR1 SGHKS and CDR2 YYEKEE (reference sequence). CDR3 loop: CASSRDSYEQYF. The CDR3 DNA is TGTGCCAGCAGCCGGGACAGCTACGAGCAGTACTTC.

The V call is TRBV11-2, the J call TRBJ1-6, with D unclear. The germline CDR1 and CDR2 sequences are SGHAT and FQNNGV. The CDR3 contains 12 residues. The ends were cut back, 5 bases at V and 10 bases at J, with 9 bases in the middle. For the CDR3, the DNA is TGTGCCAGCAGCCGTGAAGGCTCACCCCTCCACTTT. It codes for CASSREGSPLHF.

The V call is TRBV4-1, the J call TRBJ2-7; possible D gene TRBD1, 5 bases. The CDR3 spans 15 residues. V lost 0 bases and J lost 6, with 15 bases in between. The germline V gene encodes CDR1 MGHRA and CDR2 YSYEKL. CDR3 sequence: CASSQDRVRVREQYF. In nucleotides, the CDR3 is TGCGCCAGCAGCCAAGACAGGGTAAGGGTACGCGAGCAGTACTTC.

The chain uses TRBV6-6 and TRBJ1-2, with TRBD1 matching 7 bases. This CDR3 is 14 amino acids long. CDR1 MNHNY and CDR2 SVGAGI come from the germline V gene (reference sequence). With 6 bases clipped from V and 7 bases from J, the junction kept 11 bases outside the gene matches. The CDR3 DNA follows: TGTGCCAGCAGACAGGGGTTAATTGCCACTGGCTACACCTTC. Amino acids: CASRQGLIATGYTF.

V usage is TRBV13 and J usage is TRBJ1-1, with 8 bases identical to TRBD1. Trimming took 0 bases from V and 5 from J; bases not matched to a gene: 5. The germline V gene encodes CDR1 PRHDT and CDR2 FYEKMQ (reference sequence). The CDR3 has 15 residues. Written as DNA, the CDR3 is TGTGCCAGCAGCTTAGGGGGCAGGGGGCGGACTGAAGCTTTCTTT. The encoded protein is CASSLGGRGRTEAFF.

The chain employs TRBV18 and TRBJ2-5, with no clear D. The germline gives CDR1 KGHSH, CDR2 LQKENI. Trimming took off 3 bases at V and 2 bases at J, with 10 bases between the two ends. The CDR3 loop spans 14 amino acids. This CDR3 reads CASSPTGVQETQYF. The CDR3 coding sequence is TGTGCCAGCTCACCTACTGGCGTACAAGAGACCCAGTACTTC.

The V and J genes are TRBV6-5 and TRBJ2-6; D remains ambiguous. Trimming cost V 2 bases and J 2 bases, with 7 bases left between them. The CDR3 runs 15 residues. Germline assignment: CDR1 MNHEY and CDR2 SVGAGI. The CDR3 region is CASSYGGAGANVLTF. CDR3 bases: TGTGCCAGCAGTTACGGTGGAGCTGGGGCCAACGTCCTGACTTTC.

J is TRBJ1-1 and V is TRBV4-3; D might be TRBD1 (5 bases). In germline, CDR1 is LGHNA, CDR2 YSLEER. Trimming pared 4 bases from V and 5 bases from J, leaving 11 bases between. There are 13 residues in the CDR3. DNA of the CDR3: TGCGCCAGCAGCCTGAGGCCAGGGACTGAAGCTTTCTTT. This sequence encodes CASSLRPGTEAFF.